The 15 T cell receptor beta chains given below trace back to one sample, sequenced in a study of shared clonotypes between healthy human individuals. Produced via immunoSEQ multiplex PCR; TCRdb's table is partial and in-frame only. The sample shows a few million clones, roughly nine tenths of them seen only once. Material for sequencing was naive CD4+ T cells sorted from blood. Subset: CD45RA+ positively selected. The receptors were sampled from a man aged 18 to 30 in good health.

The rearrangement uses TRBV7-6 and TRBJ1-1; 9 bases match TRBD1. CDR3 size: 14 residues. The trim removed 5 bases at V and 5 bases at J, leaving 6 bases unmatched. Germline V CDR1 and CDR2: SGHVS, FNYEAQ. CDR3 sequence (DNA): TGTGCCAGCAGCCCAGGACAGGGGAGAACTGAAGCTTTCTTT. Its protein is CASSPGQGRTEAFF.

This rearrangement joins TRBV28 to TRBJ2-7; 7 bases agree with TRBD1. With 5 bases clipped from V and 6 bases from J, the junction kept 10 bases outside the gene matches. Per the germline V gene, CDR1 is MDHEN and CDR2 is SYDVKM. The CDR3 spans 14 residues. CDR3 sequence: CASSPGQSPAEQYF. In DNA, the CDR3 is TGTGCCAGCAGTCCGGGACAGTCTCCGGCCGAGCAGTACTTC.

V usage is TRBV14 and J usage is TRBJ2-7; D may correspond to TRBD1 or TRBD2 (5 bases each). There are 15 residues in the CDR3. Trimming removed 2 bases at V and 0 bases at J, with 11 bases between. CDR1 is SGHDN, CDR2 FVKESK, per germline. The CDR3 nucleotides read TGTGCCAGCAGCCAATTGGGACGGACCTCCTACGAGCAGTACTTC. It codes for CASSQLGRTSYEQYF.

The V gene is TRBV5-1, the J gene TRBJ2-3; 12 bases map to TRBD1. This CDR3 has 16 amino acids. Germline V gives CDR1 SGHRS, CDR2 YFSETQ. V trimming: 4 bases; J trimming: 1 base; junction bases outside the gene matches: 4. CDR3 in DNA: TGCGCCAGCAGCGAGGGGGACAGGGGGCGCACAGATACGCAGTATTTT. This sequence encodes CASSEGDRGRTDTQYF.

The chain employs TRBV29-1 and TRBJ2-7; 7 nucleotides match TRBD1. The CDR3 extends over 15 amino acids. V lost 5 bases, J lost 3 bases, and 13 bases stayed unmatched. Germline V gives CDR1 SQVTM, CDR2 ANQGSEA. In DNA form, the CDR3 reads TGCAGCGTTACCCCCCCCGGGACAGCAATCTACGAGCAGTACTTC. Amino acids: CSVTPPGTAIYEQYF.

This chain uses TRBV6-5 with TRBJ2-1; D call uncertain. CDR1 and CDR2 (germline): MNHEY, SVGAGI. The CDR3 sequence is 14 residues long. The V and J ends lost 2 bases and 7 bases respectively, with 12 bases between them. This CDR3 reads CASSYRLRQNEQFF. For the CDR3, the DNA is TGTGCCAGCAGTTACCGGCTAAGGCAGAATGAGCAGTTCTTC.

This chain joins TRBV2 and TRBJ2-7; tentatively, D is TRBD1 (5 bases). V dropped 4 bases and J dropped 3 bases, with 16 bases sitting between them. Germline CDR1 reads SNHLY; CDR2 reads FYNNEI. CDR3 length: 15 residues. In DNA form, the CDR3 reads TGTGCCAGCAGTGGATCAGGGAATACAATCTACGAGCAGTACTTC. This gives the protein CASSGSGNTIYEQYF.

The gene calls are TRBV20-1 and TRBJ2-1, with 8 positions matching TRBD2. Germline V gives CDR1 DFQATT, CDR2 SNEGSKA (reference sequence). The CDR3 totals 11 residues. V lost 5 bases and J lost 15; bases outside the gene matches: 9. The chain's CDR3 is CSAFLSGKGFF. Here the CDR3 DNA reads TGCAGTGCTTTCCTTAGCGGGAAGGGGTTCTTC.

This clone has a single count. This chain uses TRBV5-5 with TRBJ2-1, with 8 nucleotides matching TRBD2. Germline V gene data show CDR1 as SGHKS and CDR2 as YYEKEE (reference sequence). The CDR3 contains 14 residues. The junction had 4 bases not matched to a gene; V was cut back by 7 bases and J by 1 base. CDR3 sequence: CASRGGRSYNEQFF. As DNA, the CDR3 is TGTGCCAGCCGGGGGGGCAGGTCCTACAATGAGCAGTTCTTC.

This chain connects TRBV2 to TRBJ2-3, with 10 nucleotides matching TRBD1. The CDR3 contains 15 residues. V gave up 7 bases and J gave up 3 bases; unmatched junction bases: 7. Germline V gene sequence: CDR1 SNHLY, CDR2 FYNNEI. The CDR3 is CASTFGQGDTDTQYF. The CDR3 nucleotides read TGTGCCAGCACGTTTGGACAGGGGGATACAGATACGCAGTATTTT.

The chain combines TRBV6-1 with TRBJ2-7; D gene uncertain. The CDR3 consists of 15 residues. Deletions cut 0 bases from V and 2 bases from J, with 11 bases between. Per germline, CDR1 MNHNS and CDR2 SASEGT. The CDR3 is CASSEAPSTTYEQYF. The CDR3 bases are TGTGCCAGCAGTGAAGCCCCCTCGACGACCTACGAGCAGTACTTC.

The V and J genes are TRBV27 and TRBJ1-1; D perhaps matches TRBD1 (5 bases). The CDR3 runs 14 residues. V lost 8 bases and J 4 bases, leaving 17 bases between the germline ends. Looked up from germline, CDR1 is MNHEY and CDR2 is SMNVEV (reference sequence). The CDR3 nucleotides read TGTGCCAGCTTCGCTTGGGGGATCGGCACTGAAGCTTTCTTT. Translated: CASFAWGIGTEAFF.

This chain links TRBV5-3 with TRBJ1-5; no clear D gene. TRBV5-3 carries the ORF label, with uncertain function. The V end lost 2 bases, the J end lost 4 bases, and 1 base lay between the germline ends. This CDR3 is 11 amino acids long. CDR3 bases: TGTGCCAGAAGCTTTAATCAGCCCCAGCATTTT. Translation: CARSFNQPQHF.

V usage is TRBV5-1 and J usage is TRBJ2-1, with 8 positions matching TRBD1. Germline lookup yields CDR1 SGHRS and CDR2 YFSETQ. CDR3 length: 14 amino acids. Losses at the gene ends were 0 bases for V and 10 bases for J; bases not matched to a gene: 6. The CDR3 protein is CASSLGGQGLEQFF. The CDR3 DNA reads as TGCGCCAGCAGCTTGGGTGGACAGGGCCTCGAGCAGTTCTTC.

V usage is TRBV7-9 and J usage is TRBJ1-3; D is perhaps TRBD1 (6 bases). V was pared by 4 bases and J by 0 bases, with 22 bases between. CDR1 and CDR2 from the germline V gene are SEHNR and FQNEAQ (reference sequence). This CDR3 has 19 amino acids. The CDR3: CASSSQGSLPFGSGNTIYF. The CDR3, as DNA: TGTGCCAGCAGCTCGCAGGGGTCCTTACCCTTTGGCTCTGGAAACACCATATATTTT. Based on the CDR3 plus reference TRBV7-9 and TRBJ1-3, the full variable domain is DTGVSQNPRHKITKRGQNVTFRCDPISEHNRLYWYRQTLGQGPEFLTYFQNEAQLEKSRLLSDRFSAERPKGSFSTLEIQRTEQGDSAMYLCASSSQGSLPFGSGNTIYFGEGSWLTVV.